These T cell receptor beta chains were read from a single sample in a study of shared clonotypes between healthy human individuals. TCRdb's copy holds only in-frame clones and misses some; the assay was immunoSEQ multiplex PCR. The data show 1.6 million or so clones, roughly 96% seen once. Sequencing used naive CD4+ T cells sorted from blood. Every receptor here comes from a man aged 30 to 39 in good health. Each CDR3 is given with its conserved first and last residue. The order of the fields is clone size, J gene, V gene, D gene, CDR3 protein, CDR3 DNA. A D gene is named only where the DNA matches it firmly. The size entry is marked missing in some rows and otherwise reads once, few, many or a size class.

- TRBJ2-7 TRBV11-2 - CASTISAGGVEQYF TGTGCCAGCACCATTTCGGCAGGTGGGGTCGAGCAGTACTTC
- TRBJ1-3 TRBV5-6 - CASSLVLGNGGNTIYF TGTGCCAGCAGCTTGGTTCTGGGAAACGGGGGAAACACCATATATTTT
few TRBJ2-5 TRBV7-9 TRBD2 CASSLIAGGRETQYF TGTGCCAGCAGCTTGATAGCGGGAGGCCGAGAGACCCAGTACTTC
- TRBJ2-2 TRBV2 - CASSVPGRGELFF TGTGCCAGCAGTGTGCCAGGGCGAGGGGAGCTGTTTTTT
- TRBJ2-7 TRBV25-1 - CASSEWLGEQYF TGTGCCAGCAGTGAATGGTTGGGGGAGCAGTACTTC
- TRBJ2-3 TRBV28 - CASSLYRGGTDTQYF TGTGCCAGCAGTCTCTACAGGGGAGGAACAGATACGCAGTATTTT
- TRBJ2-1 TRBV28 - CASRKGQTGNEQFF TGTGCCAGCAGAAAGGGGCAAACAGGGAATGAGCAGTTCTTC
- TRBJ1-2 TRBV19 - CASSMRENYGYTF TGTGCCAGTAGTATGAGGGAGAACTATGGCTACACCTTC
- TRBJ2-7 TRBV11-2 - CASSSNRGQGTLYEQYF TGTGCCAGCAGCTCCAATCGGGGGCAGGGGACCTTATACGAGCAGTACTTC
- TRBJ2-7 TRBV7-2 - CASSRGGGSYEQYF TGTGCCAGCAGCCGAGGTGGAGGTTCCTACGAGCAGTACTTC
- TRBJ2-3 TRBV5-1 - CASSLTGGDTQYF TGCGCCAGCAGCTTGACTGGGGGGGATACGCAGTATTTT
- TRBJ2-3 TRBV7-2 - CASSIGPGLAGDTQYF TGTGCCAGCAGCATCGGTCCGGGACTGGCAGGGGATACGCAGTATTTT
- TRBJ2-1 TRBV6-5 - CASSLLRGDEQFF TGTGCCAGCAGCCTTCTACGAGGTGATGAGCAGTTCTTC
- TRBJ1-1 TRBV20-1 TRBD1 CSASYRGAFF TGCAGTGCTAGTTACAGGGGGGCTTTCTTT
- TRBJ2-3 TRBV29-1 - CSVAEGNTQYF TGCAGCGTTGCCGAGGGGAATACGCAGTATTTT
- TRBJ2-5 TRBV6-1 TRBD1 CASSGTDQETQYF TGTGCCAGCAGCGGGACAGACCAAGAGACCCAGTACTTC
- TRBJ1-1 TRBV10-2 TRBD1 CASSESTRQGGFMNTEAFF TGCGCCAGCAGTGAGTCGACTCGACAGGGGGGCTTTATGAACACTGAAGCTTTCTTT
- TRBJ2-3 TRBV5-1 TRBD2 CASRPLGSGVSTDTQYF TGCGCCAGCAGACCGCTGGGTAGCGGGGTAAGCACAGATACGCAGTATTTT
- TRBJ2-3 TRBV13 - CASSFPRRGPRPLHTDTQYF TGTGCCAGCAGCTTCCCCCGACGGGGGCCTAGACCTCTTCACACAGATACGCAGTATTTT
- TRBJ2-7 TRBV7-6 TRBD1 CASSLATGQGSPREQYF TGTGCCAGCAGCTTAGCAACAGGACAGGGGTCTCCTCGCGAGCAGTACTTC
- TRBJ2-1 TRBV9 TRBD2 CASSPGTSVYEQFF TGTGCCAGCAGCCCCGGGACTAGCGTTTACGAGCAGTTCTTC
- TRBJ2-1 TRBV5-1 TRBD2 CASSFEGRTFRGGVHEQFF TGCGCCAGCAGCTTTGAAGGTAGAACCTTCCGCGGGGGTGTCCATGAGCAGTTCTTC
- TRBJ1-3 TRBV28 - CASSRPRPTGNTIYF TGTGCCAGCAGTCGCCCCAGGCCAACTGGAAACACCATATATTTT
- TRBJ1-5 TRBV23-1 TRBD1 CASSQVRGQGFQPQHF TGCGCCAGCAGTCAAGTTCGGGGACAGGGGTTTCAGCCCCAGCATTTT
- TRBJ2-7 TRBV2 - CASSEALPGVYEQYF TGTGCCAGCAGTGAAGCGTTGCCGGGAGTCTACGAGCAGTACTTC
- TRBJ2-3 TRBV18 - CASSPPGTDTQYF TGTGCCAGCTCACCACCAGGGACAGATACGCAGTATTTT
- TRBJ1-2 TRBV28 - CASSLGHNYGYTF TGTGCCAGCAGTTTAGGACATAACTATGGCTACACCTTC
once TRBJ2-1 TRBV25-1 TRBD1 CASSETGGPYNEQFF TGTGCCAGCAGTGAGACAGGGGGCCCCTACAATGAGCAGTTCTTC
- TRBJ2-1 TRBV5-1 - CASSLGARYNEQFF TGCGCCAGCAGCTTGGGGGCTAGATACAATGAGCAGTTCTTC
- TRBJ2-3 TRBV4-3 - CASKRDPSTDTQYF TGCGCCAGCAAAAGGGACCCTAGCACAGATACGCAGTATTTT
- TRBJ1-2 TRBV2 - CASSEGVIGGYTF TGTGCCAGCAGTGAAGGGGTAATAGGGGGCTACACCTTC
- TRBJ2-3 TRBV28 - CASSLTSSIQYF TGTGCCAGCAGTTTAACCTCATCGATCCAGTATTTT
- TRBJ2-1 TRBV18 TRBD1 CASSPRQGAYEQFF TGTGCCAGCTCACCCCGACAGGGGGCATATGAGCAGTTCTTC
- TRBJ2-7 TRBV27 - CASSSWGDSTYEQYF TGTGCCAGCAGCAGTTGGGGGGACTCAACCTACGAGCAGTACTTC
- TRBJ1-3 TRBV7-2 - CASSLGSGNTIYF TGTGCCAGCAGCTTAGGCTCTGGAAACACCATATATTTT
- TRBJ2-3 TRBV27 - CASAQTRGEADTQYF TGTGCCAGCGCGCAGACTAGAGGCGAGGCAGATACGCAGTATTTT
once TRBJ2-1 TRBV11-2 - CASSRIRGSYNEQFF TGTGCCAGCAGCCGAATTCGGGGCTCATACAATGAGCAGTTCTTC
- TRBJ2-3 TRBV7-6 - CASSLREPLYTDTQYF TGTGCCAGCAGCTTACGGGAGCCCTTATACACAGATACGCAGTATTTT
- TRBJ2-4 TRBV28 - CASSLISKNIQYF TGTGCCAGCAGTTTAATTTCCAAAAACATTCAGTACTTC
- TRBJ2-5 TRBV5-1 - CASSLAADRFQETQYF TGCGCCAGCAGCTTGGCCGCAGACAGGTTCCAAGAGACCCAGTACTTC
- TRBJ2-6 TRBV5-4 TRBD2 CASSLGLAGVGGANVLTF TGTGCCAGCAGCTTGGGACTAGCGGGAGTGGGTGGGGCCAACGTCCTGACTTTC
- TRBJ2-1 TRBV7-2 TRBD1 CASSLGTGAYYEQFF TGTGCCAGCAGCCTAGGGACAGGGGCTTACTATGAGCAGTTCTTC
- TRBJ1-2 TRBV28 TRBD1 CASSFAPGQSDYGYTF TGTGCCAGCAGTTTCGCCCCGGGACAGTCGGACTATGGCTACACCTTC
- TRBJ1-1 TRBV14 - CASSPVVANTEAFF TGTGCCAGCAGCCCTGTAGTGGCGAACACTGAAGCTTTCTTT
- TRBJ2-5 TRBV7-3 - CASSLGTTRQETQYF TGTGCCAGCAGCTTGGGTACAACTCGCCAAGAGACCCAGTACTTC
once TRBJ2-2 TRBV27 TRBD2 CASSALLAGGSNTGELFF TGTGCCAGCAGCGCATTACTAGCGGGAGGTTCGAACACCGGGGAGCTGTTTTTT
once TRBJ1-1 TRBV5-5 - CASSPTGIGNTEAFF TGTGCCAGCAGCCCGACAGGTATTGGGAACACTGAAGCTTTCTTT
once TRBJ2-3 TRBV5-1 - CASSQQGGDTQYF TGCGCCAGCAGCCAACAAGGGGGAGATACGCAGTATTTT
- TRBJ1-1 TRBV30 - CAWKVRGNTEAFF TGTGCCTGGAAGGTGAGAGGAAATACTGAAGCTTTCTTT
- TRBJ1-2 TRBV28 - CASSSYAGVPEDGYTF TGTGCCAGCAGTTCGTATGCGGGAGTCCCTGAGGATGGCTACACCTTC
- TRBJ1-2 TRBV5-4 - CASSPWGQGNYGYTF TGTGCCAGCAGCCCCTGGGGACAAGGAAACTATGGCTACACCTTC
few TRBJ2-1 TRBV10-2 TRBD2 CASTTSASYNEQFF TGCGCCAGCACTACTAGCGCCTCCTACAATGAGCAGTTCTTC
- TRBJ2-3 TRBV29-1 - CSVARVLSDTQYF TGCAGCGTTGCCCGCGTTTTGTCAGATACGCAGTATTTT
- TRBJ2-7 TRBV20-1 - CSAGLDGGYF TGCAGTGCTGGCCTGGACGGGGGTTACTTC
- TRBJ2-1 TRBV18 - CASSPQVSSYNEQFF TGTGCCAGCTCACCACAAGTGAGCTCCTACAATGAGCAGTTCTTC